This T cell receptor (beta chain) was recorded in a study of cytomegalovirus exposure and HLA in healthy donors. Study results and limitations: Later analysis revealed greater clonal expansion in HLA-associated TCR beta chains than in equally common others. Later on, a genetic analysis was performed. It linked a missense variant in DCLRE1C with V- and J-gene trimming of TCR beta. The majority of CMV-associated TCR beta chains were reported as apparently HLA-restricted in a later analysis. Testing in vitro showed three CMV-associated chains specific for CMV antigens.

The primer mix had 60 Vbeta and 13 Jbeta primers. Using immunoSEQ multiplex PCR, the repertoire was profiled, and TCRdb retains in-frame clones only, with some absent. The data contain 100,000 to 150,000 clones, over 75% of them singletons. As regards this clone: Its antigen remains unknown.

Sequencing was performed on PBMCs. This receptor was taken from a boy between 10 and 17 years old in good health and CMV-seronegative.

The CDR3 reads CAWRHEAGLWGYTF. In DNA, the CDR3 is TGTGCCTGGAGACATGAGGCAGGGCTTTGGGGCTACACCTTC. The chain carries TRBV30 and TRBJ1-2; possibly TRBD1 for D (5 bases). Germline-derived CDR1 and CDR2 are GTSNPN and SVGIG (reference sequence). This CDR3 comprises 14 residues. Trimming took 3 bases from V and 8 from J, leaving 19 bases between them.